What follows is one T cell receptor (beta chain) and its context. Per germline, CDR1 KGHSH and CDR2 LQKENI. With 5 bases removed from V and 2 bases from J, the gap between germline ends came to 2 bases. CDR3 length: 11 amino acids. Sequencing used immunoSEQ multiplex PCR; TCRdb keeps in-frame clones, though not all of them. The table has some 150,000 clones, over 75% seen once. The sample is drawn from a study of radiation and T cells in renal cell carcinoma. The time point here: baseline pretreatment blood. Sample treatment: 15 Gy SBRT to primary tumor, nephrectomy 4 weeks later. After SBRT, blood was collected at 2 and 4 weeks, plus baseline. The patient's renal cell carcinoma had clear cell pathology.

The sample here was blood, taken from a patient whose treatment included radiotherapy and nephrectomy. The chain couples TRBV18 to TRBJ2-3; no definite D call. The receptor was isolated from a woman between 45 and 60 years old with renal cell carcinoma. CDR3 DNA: TGTGCCAGCTCAATCACAGATACGCAGTATTTT. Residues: CASSITDTQYF.